This TCR beta chain was obtained from a study of blood T cell repertoires in COVID-19. The protocol was immunoSEQ multiplex PCR, while the TCRdb copy is restricted to in-frame clones and leaves out a portion. The profile shows 150,000 or so clones, about 85% of them singletons. The sequencing input was peripheral blood. This sequence originates from a human donor with acute or convalescent COVID-19. The donor label of this sample is uncertain.

For the CDR3, the DNA is TGTGCCAGCAGCTCCAGACACAGGGGCATAGAGACCCAGTACTTC. Translating it yields CASSSRHRGIETQYF. The J gene is TRBJ2-5, the V gene TRBV5-4, with TRBD1 matching over 7 bases. Germline V gene data show CDR1 as SGHNT and CDR2 as YYREEE (reference sequence). The CDR3 consists of 15 residues. With 3 bases clipped from V and 4 bases from J, the junction kept 9 bases outside the gene matches.